One and the same sample provided the 29 T cell receptor beta chains below, sequenced in a study of radiotherapy plus CTLA-4 blockade in lung cancer. Assay: immunoSEQ multiplex PCR; the TCRdb copy retains only in-frame clones and omits some. Altogether 45,000 or so clones are present, approximately 76% being singletons, with the ten largest covering 11%. Sequencing used peripheral blood, obtained from a patient treated with radiotherapy plus ipilimumab. All receptors derive from a human donor with non-small cell lung cancer who had stable disease on radiotherapy plus ipilimumab.

The chain is built from TRBV6-1 and TRBJ1-2; D might be TRBD1 (6 bases). Between the trimmed V and J ends, which lost 2 bases and 4 bases, there was a span of 14 bases. This CDR3 comprises 15 residues. Germline CDR1 MNHNS, CDR2 SASEGT. Here the CDR3 DNA reads TGTGCCAGCAGTGAATCGGACGGGACAATCTATGGCTACACCTTC. This gives the protein CASSESDGTIYGYTF.

The rearrangement uses TRBV28 and TRBJ1-2; 7 bases match TRBD1. The V segment lost 6 bases and the J segment 3 bases; nucleotides outside the gene matches: 10. Germline CDR1 is MDHEN and CDR2 is SYDVKM. The CDR3 is 15 amino acids. CDR3 amino acids: CASSSGTDLYYGYTF. The CDR3 DNA reads TGTGCCAGCAGCTCCGGGACAGACCTATACTATGGCTACACCTTC.

The chain is built from TRBV13 and TRBJ1-2, with TRBD1 identical over 7 bases. The V gene's germline CDR1 is PRHDT and CDR2 FYEKMQ (reference sequence). The CDR3 consists of 14 residues. Trimming took 5 bases from V and 8 from J; bases not matched to a gene: 11. In nucleotides, the CDR3 is TGTGCCAGCAGCGAAGGGGGCAGGGGTAACGGCTACACCTTC. Protein sequence: CASSEGGRGNGYTF. Using reference TRBV13 and TRBJ1-2 for the parts outside the CDR3, the full variable domain is AAGVIQSPRHLIKEKRETATLKCYPIPRHDTVYWYQQGPGQDPQFLISFYEKMQSDKGSIPDRFSAQQFSDYHSELNMSSLELGDSALYFCASSEGGRGNGYTFGSGTRLTVV.

V usage is TRBV7-2 and J usage is TRBJ2-7; D is perhaps TRBD2 (5 bases). Germline CDR1 reads SGHTA; CDR2 reads FQGNSA. This CDR3 has 14 residues. Trimming removed 3 bases from V and 3 bases from J, with 12 bases in between. CDR3 sequence: CASSFGDTSYEQYF. DNA of the CDR3: TGTGCCAGCAGCTTCGGCGACACTAGCTACGAGCAGTACTTC.

This chain links TRBV29-1 with TRBJ1-1; tentative D call: TRBD1 (6 bases). Trimming took off 0 bases at V and 8 bases at J, with 13 bases between the two ends. The CDR3 contains 13 residues. The germline CDR1 and CDR2 sequences are SQVTM and ANQGSEA. CDR3 in DNA: TGCAGCGTTGAAGAGTCCGACAGGACGGAAGCTTTCTTT. It codes for CSVEESDRTEAFF.

V and J are TRBV6-5 and TRBJ1-2; 9 bases are a match to TRBD1. Trimming cost V 3 bases and J 8 bases; bases outside gene matches: 13. The CDR3 has 16 amino acids. Germline V gene sequence: CDR1 MNHEY, CDR2 SVGAGI. In DNA, the CDR3 is TGTGCCAGCAGTTATACCCGGAACAGGGGGCGTTGGGGCTACACCTTC. Translating it yields CASSYTRNRGRWGYTF.

This clone has more than one count but fewer than ten. The J gene is TRBJ2-7, the V gene TRBV18; the D is unclear. Germline V gives CDR1 KGHSH, CDR2 LQKENI. The CDR3 is made up of 13 amino acids. The V end lost 3 bases, the J end lost 0 bases, and 6 bases lay between the germline ends. The CDR3 sequence: CASSPPSSYEQYF. The DNA for the CDR3 is TGTGCCAGCTCACCGCCTAGCTCCTACGAGCAGTACTTC.

The chain combines TRBV6-1 with TRBJ1-1; D gene unclear. This CDR3 contains 13 residues. Trimming left V 0 bases short and J 8 bases short, with 10 bases between. Germline V CDR1 and CDR2: MNHNS, SASEGT. As DNA, the CDR3 is TGTGCCAGCAGTGAAGCGCCCTGGGGAGAAGCTTTCTTT. Translation gives CASSEAPWGEAFF.

The V and J genes are TRBV5-4 and TRBJ1-3; 10 bases line up with TRBD1. J was trimmed by 4 bases and V by 3 bases; bases with no gene match: 7. The CDR3 has 16 residues. Germline loops: CDR1 SGHNT, CDR2 YYREEE (reference sequence). This CDR3 reads CASSSPGQGIGNTIYF. The CDR3 nucleotides are TGTGCCAGCAGCTCCCCGGGACAGGGGATAGGAAACACCATATATTTT.

V is TRBV7-9 and J is TRBJ2-7; TRBD1 matches 12 bases. This CDR3 spans 14 amino acids. Germline V gives CDR1 SEHNR, CDR2 FQNEAQ (reference sequence). V lost 3 bases, J lost 6 bases, and 3 bases stayed unmatched. The CDR3 coding sequence is TGTGCCAGCAGCTTCGGGACAGGGGGCGGCGAGCAGTACGTC. Translated: CASSFGTGGGEQYV.

V gene TRBV25-1 combines with J gene TRBJ2-1; 8 bases line up with TRBD1. Trimming cost V 8 bases and J 4 bases; bases outside gene matches: 7. The CDR3 is 14 residues long. CDR1 is MGHDK and CDR2 is SYGVNS in the germline V gene. CDR3 in DNA: TGTGCCAGCCCCCGGGACAGGAGGTACAATGAGCAGTTCTTC. This encodes CASPRDRRYNEQFF.

The chain couples TRBV19 to TRBJ1-1, with TRBD1 matching 9 bases. Trimming cost V 3 bases and J 4 bases; bases outside gene matches: 6. Germline V gene data show CDR1 as LNHDA and CDR2 as SQIVND (reference sequence). The CDR3 runs to 15 residues. The CDR3 bases are TGTGCCAGTAGTATTCTAGACAGGGGGTTCACTGAAGCTTTCTTT. Residues: CASSILDRGFTEAFF.

This sequence joins TRBV10-3 and TRBJ1-4; a possible D gene is TRBD1 (5 bases). Germline V gene sequence: CDR1 ENHRY, CDR2 SYGVKD. The CDR3 runs to 14 residues. The V end was cut by 4 bases, the J end by 5 bases, with 11 bases between. CDR3 residues: CAISVTGGNEKLFF. In DNA form, the CDR3 reads TGTGCCATCAGTGTCACAGGAGGAAATGAAAAACTGTTTTTT.

The chain carries TRBV19 and TRBJ1-1; perhaps TRBD1 as D (5 bases). The V gene's germline CDR1 is LNHDA and CDR2 SQIVND (reference sequence). V was trimmed by 9 bases and J by 0 bases, leaving 14 bases between them. The CDR3 is 14 residues long. This chain's CDR3 is CASLGGGLNTEAFF. In DNA, the CDR3 is TGTGCCAGCCTAGGCGGGGGACTGAACACTGAAGCTTTCTTT.

This clone occurred once. This rearrangement joins TRBV30 to TRBJ1-5; 7 bases align to TRBD1. The CDR3 length is 11 residues. Germline lookup yields CDR1 GTSNPN and CDR2 SVGIG (reference sequence). J gave up 11 bases and V 0 bases, and 1 base lay outside the gene matches. CDR3 loop: CAWSVGTAQHF. The CDR3 region has the DNA TGTGCCTGGAGTGTAGGGACAGCCCAGCATTTT.

The chain has TRBV23-1 and TRBJ1-6; D gene uncertain. TRBV23-1 is given ORF status, its function remaining uncertain. V lost 3 bases, J lost 6 bases, and 15 bases lay in between. This CDR3 has 16 residues. CDR3 DNA: TGCGCCAGCAGTCAGTCGGAGTGGATAGGTAATTCACCCCTCCACTTT. This translates into CASSQSEWIGNSPLHF.

The gene calls are TRBV7-2 and TRBJ2-7; a weak D match, TRBD1 (6 bases). This CDR3 comprises 14 residues. Germline V gives CDR1 SGHTA, CDR2 FQGNSA. Trimming removed 4 bases from V and 7 bases from J, with 17 bases in between. The CDR3 loop is CASSSQGIGEEQYF. The CDR3 bases are TGTGCCAGCAGCTCACAGGGAATTGGAGAAGAGCAGTACTTC.

This clone was picked up a small number of times. The CDR3 region has the DNA TGTGCCAGCAGTTCTCAGGGCAATCAGCCCCAGCATTTT. It codes for CASSSQGNQPQHF. The V and J genes are TRBV6-5 and TRBJ1-5; D unclear. The CDR3 is made up of 13 amino acids. Between the trimmed V and J ends, which lost 4 bases and 2 bases, there was a span of 6 bases. Germline values: CDR1 MNHEY, CDR2 SVGAGI.

The chain joins TRBV27 to TRBJ2-6; 7 nucleotides line up with TRBD1. The CDR3 contains 15 residues. V lost 6 bases to trimming and J lost 9 bases; unmatched junction nucleotides: 11. CDR1 is MNHEY, CDR2 SMNVEV, per germline (reference sequence). The CDR3 protein is CASRERTGTDNVLTF. Here the CDR3 DNA reads TGTGCCAGCAGGGAACGGACCGGGACAGACAACGTCCTGACTTTC.

This clone was detected once. J is TRBJ1-3 and V is TRBV27; D gene unclear. The CDR3 consists of 15 residues. Germline-derived CDR1 and CDR2 are MNHEY and SMNVEV (reference sequence). Deletions cut 0 bases from V and 2 bases from J, with 8 bases between. CDR3 nucleotides: TGTGCCAGCAGTTTATCGTTCGGGGCTGGAAACACCATATATTTT. Its translation: CASSLSFGAGNTIYF.

This clone was seen a few times. The gene calls are TRBV19 and TRBJ1-5, with D hard to call. This CDR3 contains 14 residues. V was shortened by 7 bases and J by 2 bases, with 12 bases between the two germline ends. Germline V gene data show CDR1 as LNHDA and CDR2 as SQIVND (reference sequence). The CDR3 sequence is CASIPGRGNQPQHF. CDR3 nucleotide sequence: TGTGCCAGTATCCCCGGGAGAGGCAATCAGCCCCAGCATTTT.

This rearrangement joins TRBV5-1 to TRBJ2-1; 14 bases line up with TRBD2. The CDR3 covers 16 residues. From germline, CDR1 is SGHRS and CDR2 YFSETQ. With 1 base clipped from V and 9 bases from J, the junction kept 6 bases outside the gene matches. The CDR3, as DNA: TGCGCCAGCAGCTTGCCGACTAGCGGGGGGGCCGGTGAGCAGTTCTTC. This gives the protein CASSLPTSGGAGEQFF.

In its sample, this clone was seen a few times. J is TRBJ2-1 and V is TRBV6-5; 8 nucleotides line up with TRBD1. J gave up 7 bases and V 5 bases, and 4 bases lay outside the gene matches. CDR1 is MNHEY and CDR2 is SVGAGI in the germline V gene. The CDR3 consists of 13 residues. The CDR3 is CASSGQGLNEQFF. DNA for the CDR3: TGTGCCAGCAGTGGACAGGGACTTAATGAGCAGTTCTTC.

This clone was counted once. V and J are TRBV29-1 and TRBJ1-1; no firm D call. The length of the CDR3 is 14 residues. The ends were cut back, 6 bases at V and 0 bases at J, with 14 bases in the middle. Germline assignment: CDR1 SQVTM and CDR2 ANQGSEA. The CDR3 region is CSVVVSVLNTEAFF. The CDR3 nucleotides are TGCAGCGTCGTAGTTTCGGTCCTGAACACTGAAGCTTTCTTT.

The J gene is TRBJ2-5, the V gene TRBV5-4, with 9 bases matching TRBD2. The CDR3 spans 14 residues. V shed 2 bases, J shed 5 bases, and the junction held 4 bases outside the gene matches. Germline lookup yields CDR1 SGHNT and CDR2 YYREEE (reference sequence). The CDR3 sequence is CASSLRRGGETQYF. The CDR3 DNA reads as TGTGCCAGCAGCTTACGGCGGGGGGGGGAGACCCAGTACTTC.

The V call is TRBV6-5, the J call TRBJ2-2; 11 nucleotides agree with TRBD1. Losses at the gene ends were 2 bases for V and 4 bases for J; bases not matched to a gene: 3. The CDR3 spans 16 residues. Germline CDR1 MNHEY, CDR2 SVGAGI. For the CDR3, the DNA is TGTGCCAGCAGTTACGGACAGGGGGCGAGCACCGGGGAGCTGTTTTTT. Its protein product is CASSYGQGASTGELFF.

The chain has TRBV4-1 and TRBJ1-4; TRBD1 is a possible D gene (5 bases). Germline lookup yields CDR1 MGHRA and CDR2 YSYEKL. Trimming stripped 0 bases from V and 5 bases from J, with 10 bases between. CDR3 length: 15 amino acids. The CDR3 DNA reads as TGCGCCAGCAGCCAAGATGGGGGGGGGAATGAAAAACTGTTTTTT. This gives the protein CASSQDGGGNEKLFF.

The chain uses TRBV5-1 and TRBJ2-2, with D maybe TRBD2 (6 bases). CDR3 size: 15 residues. Per germline, CDR1 SGHRS and CDR2 YFSETQ. The germline V and J ends were trimmed by 3 bases and 3 bases, with 12 bases remaining between them. This chain's CDR3 is CASSSTGDDTGELFF. As DNA, the CDR3 is TGCGCCAGCAGCTCCACGGGGGACGACACCGGGGAGCTGTTTTTT.

The chain recombines TRBV5-1 with TRBJ2-2, with 10 bases lining up with TRBD1. The trim removed 4 bases at V and 0 bases at J, leaving 15 bases unmatched. Germline V gives CDR1 SGHRS, CDR2 YFSETQ. The CDR3 runs to 20 residues. The chain's CDR3 is CASSRQFPGQGLANTGELFF. For the CDR3, the DNA is TGCGCCAGCAGCCGCCAATTCCCGGGACAGGGGCTAGCGAACACCGGGGAGCTGTTTTTT.